This T cell receptor (beta chain) derives from a study of control samples from healthy donors and cancer patients. Germline V CDR1 and CDR2: SGHKS, YYEKEE (reference sequence). Between the trimmed V and J ends, which lost 0 bases and 9 bases, there was a span of 15 bases. This CDR3 region has 14 residues. Here immunoSEQ multiplex PCR was the method, and the copy in TCRdb shows in-frame clones only, minus some. The table records around 100,000 clones, 90% of them present only once. The sequence derives from a woman aged 18-35 years in good health. Sequenced input: blood. V gene TRBV5-5 combines with J gene TRBJ2-5; possibly TRBD1 for D (6 bases). CDR3 nucleotide sequence: TGTGCCAGCAGCTTGGGAGGGGGTCAGCAGGCCCAGTACTTC. It specifies CASSLGGGQQAQYF.